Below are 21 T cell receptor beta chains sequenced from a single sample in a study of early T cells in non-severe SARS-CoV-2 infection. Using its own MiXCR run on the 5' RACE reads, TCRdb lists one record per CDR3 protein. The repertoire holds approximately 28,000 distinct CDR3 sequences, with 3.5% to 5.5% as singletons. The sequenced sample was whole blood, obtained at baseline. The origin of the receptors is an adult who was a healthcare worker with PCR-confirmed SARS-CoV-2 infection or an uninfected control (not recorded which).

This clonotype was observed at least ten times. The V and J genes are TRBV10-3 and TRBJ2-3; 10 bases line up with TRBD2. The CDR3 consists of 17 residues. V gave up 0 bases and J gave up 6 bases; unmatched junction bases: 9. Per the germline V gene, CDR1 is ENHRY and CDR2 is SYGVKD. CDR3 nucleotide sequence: TGTGCCATCAGTGAGTCAAGCGGGAGGGCCAAGGTGGATACGCAGTATTTT. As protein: CAISESSGRAKVDTQYF.

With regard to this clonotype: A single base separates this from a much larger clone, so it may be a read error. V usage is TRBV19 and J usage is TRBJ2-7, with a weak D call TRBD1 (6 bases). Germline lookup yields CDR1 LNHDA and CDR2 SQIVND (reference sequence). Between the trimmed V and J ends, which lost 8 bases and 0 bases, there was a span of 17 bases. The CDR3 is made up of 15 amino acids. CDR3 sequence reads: CASGEIVGGSYEQYF. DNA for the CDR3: TGTGCCAGTGGTGAGATAGTAGGGGGCTCCTACGAGCAGTACTTC. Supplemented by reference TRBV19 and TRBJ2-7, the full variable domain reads DGGITQSPKYLFRKEGQNVTLSCEQNLNHDAMYWYRQDPGQGLRLIYYSQIVNDFQKGDIAEGYSVSREKKESFPLTVTSAQKNPTAFYLCASGEIVGGSYEQYFGPGTRLTVT.

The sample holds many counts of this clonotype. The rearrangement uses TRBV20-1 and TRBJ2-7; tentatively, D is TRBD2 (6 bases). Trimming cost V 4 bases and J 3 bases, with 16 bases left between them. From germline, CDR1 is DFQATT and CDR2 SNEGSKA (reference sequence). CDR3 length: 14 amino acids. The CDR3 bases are TGCAGTGCTACCGGGAGCGGGCGGGTCTACGAGCAGTACTTC. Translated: CSATGSGRVYEQYF.

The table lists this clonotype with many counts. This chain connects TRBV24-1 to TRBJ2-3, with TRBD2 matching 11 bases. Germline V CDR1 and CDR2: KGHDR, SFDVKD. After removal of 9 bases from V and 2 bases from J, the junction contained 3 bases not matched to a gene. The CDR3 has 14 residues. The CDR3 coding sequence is TGTGCCACCGGGGGACTAGCGGACACAGATACGCAGTATTTT. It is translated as CATGGLADTDTQYF.

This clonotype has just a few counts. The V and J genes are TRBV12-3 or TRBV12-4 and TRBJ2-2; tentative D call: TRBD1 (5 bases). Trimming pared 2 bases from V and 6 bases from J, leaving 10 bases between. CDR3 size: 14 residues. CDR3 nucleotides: TGTGCCAGCAGTTTATTGACAGTCGCCGGGGAGCTGTTTTTT. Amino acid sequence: CASSLLTVAGELFF.

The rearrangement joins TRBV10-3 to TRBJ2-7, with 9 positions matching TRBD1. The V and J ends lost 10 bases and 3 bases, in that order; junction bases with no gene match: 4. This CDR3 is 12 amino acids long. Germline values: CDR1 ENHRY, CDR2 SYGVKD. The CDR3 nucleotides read TGTGCCACAGGGACAGGGATCTACGAGCAGTACTTC. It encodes CATGTGIYEQYF.

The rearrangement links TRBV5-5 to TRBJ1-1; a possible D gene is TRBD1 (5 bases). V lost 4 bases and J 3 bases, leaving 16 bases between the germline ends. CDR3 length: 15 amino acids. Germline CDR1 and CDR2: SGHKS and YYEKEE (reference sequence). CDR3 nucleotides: TGTGCCAGCAGCGAAGGGACCCGGTACTACACTGAAGCTTTCTTT. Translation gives CASSEGTRYYTEAFF.

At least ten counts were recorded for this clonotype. Written as DNA, the CDR3 is TGCGCCAGCAGCGCCCGGGACTTGGACAATGAGCAGTTCTTC. It encodes CASSARDLDNEQFF. The chain recombines TRBV5-1 with TRBJ2-1; TRBD2 is a possible D gene (6 bases). CDR3 length: 14 amino acids. V lost 4 bases to trimming and J lost 5 bases, with 13 bases between them. The V gene's germline CDR1 is SGHRS and CDR2 YFSETQ.

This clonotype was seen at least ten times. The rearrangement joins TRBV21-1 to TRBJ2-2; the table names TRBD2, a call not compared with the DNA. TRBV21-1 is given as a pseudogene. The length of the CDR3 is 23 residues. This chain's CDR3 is CASSNAAARDTGTSVSHTGELFF. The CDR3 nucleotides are TGTGCCAGCAGCAATGCGGCGGCCCGGGACACCGGGACTAGCGTTTCTCACACCGGGGAGCTGTTTTTT.

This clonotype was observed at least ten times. As DNA, the CDR3 is TGTGCCATCACCGGGACAACCGCCTACGAGCAGTACTTC. Translated: CAITGTTAYEQYF. This rearrangement joins TRBV7-9 to TRBJ2-7, with TRBD1 as a possible D gene (6 bases). The CDR3 is 13 amino acids. Trimming shortened V by 10 bases and J by 2 bases, and 15 bases separated the two germline ends. CDR1 is SEHNR, CDR2 FQNEAQ, per germline (reference sequence).

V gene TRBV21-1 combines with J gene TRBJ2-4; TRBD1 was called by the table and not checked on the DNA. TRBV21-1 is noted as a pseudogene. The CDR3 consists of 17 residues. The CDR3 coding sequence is TGTGCCAGCAGCAACACCTGGCGAAGGTCAGGGGTCGGCATTCAGTACTTC. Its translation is CASSNTWRRSGVGIQYF.

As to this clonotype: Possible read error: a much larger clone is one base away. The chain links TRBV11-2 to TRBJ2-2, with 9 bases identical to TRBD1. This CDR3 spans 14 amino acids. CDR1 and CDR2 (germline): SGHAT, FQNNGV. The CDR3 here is CVSSEQGATGELFF. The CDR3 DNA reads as TGTGTCAGCAGCGAACAGGGGGCGACCGGGGAGCTGTTTTTT.

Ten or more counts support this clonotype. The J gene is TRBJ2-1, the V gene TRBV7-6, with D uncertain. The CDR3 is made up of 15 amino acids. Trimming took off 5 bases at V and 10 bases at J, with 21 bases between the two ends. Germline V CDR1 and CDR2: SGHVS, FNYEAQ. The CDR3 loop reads CASSPFIGSAGEQFF. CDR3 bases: TGTGCCAGCAGCCCATTCATCGGATCCGCCGGGGAGCAGTTCTTC.

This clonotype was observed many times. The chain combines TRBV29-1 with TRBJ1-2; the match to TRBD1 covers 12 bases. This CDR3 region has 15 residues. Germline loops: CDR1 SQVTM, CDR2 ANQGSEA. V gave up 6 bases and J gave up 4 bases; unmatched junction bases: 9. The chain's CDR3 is CSVAGDRGPVYGYTF. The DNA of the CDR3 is TGCAGCGTCGCAGGGGACAGGGGGCCGGTCTATGGCTACACCTTC.

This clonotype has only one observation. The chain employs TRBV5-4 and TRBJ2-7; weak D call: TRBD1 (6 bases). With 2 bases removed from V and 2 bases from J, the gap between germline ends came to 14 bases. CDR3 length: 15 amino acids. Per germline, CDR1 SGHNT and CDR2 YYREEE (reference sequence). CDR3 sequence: CASSLTGSPTYEQYF. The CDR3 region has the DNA TGTGCCAGCAGCTTAACAGGGTCCCCCACCTACGAGCAGTACTTC.

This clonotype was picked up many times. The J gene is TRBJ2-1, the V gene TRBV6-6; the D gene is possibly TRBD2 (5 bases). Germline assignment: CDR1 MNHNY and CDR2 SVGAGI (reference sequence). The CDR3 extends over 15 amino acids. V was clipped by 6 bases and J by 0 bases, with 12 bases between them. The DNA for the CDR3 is TGTGCCAGCAGGTCTGAGGGTGGCTCCTACAATGAGCAGTTCTTC. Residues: CASRSEGGSYNEQFF.

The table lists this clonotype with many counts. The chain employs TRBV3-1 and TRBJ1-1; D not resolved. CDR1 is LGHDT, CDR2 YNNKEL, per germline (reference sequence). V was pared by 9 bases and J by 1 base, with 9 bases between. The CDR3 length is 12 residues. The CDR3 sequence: CASYGPNTEAFF. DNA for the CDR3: TGTGCCAGTTACGGGCCGAACACTGAAGCTTTCTTT.

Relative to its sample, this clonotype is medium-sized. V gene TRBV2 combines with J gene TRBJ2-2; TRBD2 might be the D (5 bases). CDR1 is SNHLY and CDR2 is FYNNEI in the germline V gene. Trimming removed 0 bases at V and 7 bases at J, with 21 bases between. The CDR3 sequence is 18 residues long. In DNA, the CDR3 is TGTGCCAGCAGTGAAGCGCCTTCGGGGTCAGTGGTACGCGGGGAGCTGTTTTTT. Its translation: CASSEAPSGSVVRGELFF. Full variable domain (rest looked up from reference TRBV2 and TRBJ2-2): EPEVTQTPSHQVTQMGQEVILRCVPISNHLYFYWYRQILGQKVEFLVSFYNNEISEKSEIFDDQFSVERPDGSNFTLKIRSTKLEDSAMYFCASSEAPSGSVVRGELFFGEGSRLTVL.

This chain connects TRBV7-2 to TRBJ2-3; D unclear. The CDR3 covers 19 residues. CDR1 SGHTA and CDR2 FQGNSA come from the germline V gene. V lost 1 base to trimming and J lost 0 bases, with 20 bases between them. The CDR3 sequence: CASSLGRLIGQYSTDTQYF. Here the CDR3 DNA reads TGTGCCAGCAGCTTAGGCCGCCTCATCGGTCAATACAGCACAGATACGCAGTATTTT.

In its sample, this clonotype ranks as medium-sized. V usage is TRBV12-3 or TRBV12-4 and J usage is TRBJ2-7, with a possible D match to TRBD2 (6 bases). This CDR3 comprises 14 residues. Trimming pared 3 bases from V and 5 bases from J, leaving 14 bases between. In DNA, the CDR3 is TGTGCCAGCAGTTTCGGGGGAGTGCCCCACGAGCAGTACTTC. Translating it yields CASSFGGVPHEQYF.

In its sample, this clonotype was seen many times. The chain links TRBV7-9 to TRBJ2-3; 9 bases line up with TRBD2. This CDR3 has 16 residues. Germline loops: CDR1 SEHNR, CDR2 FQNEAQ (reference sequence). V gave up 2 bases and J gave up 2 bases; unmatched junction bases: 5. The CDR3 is CASSLLQRGDTDTQYF. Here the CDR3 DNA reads TGTGCCAGCAGCTTACTCCAGCGGGGGGACACAGATACGCAGTATTTT.